Each of the 2 T cell receptor beta chains below was sequenced from the same sample in a study of blood T cells in healthy people across ages (dated by TCRdb to the mid-2010s). Receptor amplification or capture employed 5' RACE. Sequencing took place on an Illumina HiSeq 2500. A second roughly 6 to 11 cycle PCR used a sample-barcoded 5' primer and a J-beta primer mix. The public reads were reanalyzed by TCRdb: fastp trimming at Q25, MiXCR alignment, in-frame beta chains only. Rows are unified per CDR3 protein, each entry keeping the most common DNA and genes. The sample table holds about 570,000 distinct CDR3 sequences, of which roughly 28% were seen once. 15% to 20% of the sample comes from the top ten. Material: blood. The receptors here all came from a woman in her 70s in good health.

V is TRBV6-6 and J is TRBJ1-2; TRBD1 matches 7 bases. The CDR3 length is 15 residues. The junction had 10 bases not matched to a gene; V was cut back by 5 bases and J by 4 bases. Germline-derived CDR1 and CDR2 are MNHNY and SVGAGI (reference sequence). CDR3 sequence reads: CASSPTGQVPYGYTF. The CDR3 nucleotides read TGTGCCAGCAGTCCGACCGGACAGGTGCCCTATGGCTACACCTTC.

The V call is TRBV20-1, the J call TRBJ2-5; 7 bases match TRBD2. The V gene's germline CDR1 is DFQATT and CDR2 SNEGSKA (reference sequence). The CDR3 covers 14 residues. V dropped 6 bases and J dropped 1; count of bases not matched to a gene: 8. In DNA, the CDR3 is TGCAGTGCCCCGGCGGCGGGAGCCCAAGAGACCCAGTACTTC. Amino acid sequence: CSAPAAGAQETQYF.